Each of the 21 T cell receptor beta chains below was sequenced from the same sample in a study of CXCR3-negative and CXCR3-positive naive CD8 T cells (dated by TCRdb to between 2018 and 2021). The full study reports these points: TRB CDR3s from CXCR3-positive naive cells showed higher hydrophobicity (lower Kidera factor 4), lower energy, and higher strength and volume indices than CXCR3-negative naive cells.

Their recognized antigens are unknown. The data were produced on a NextSeq 550. The Human TCR Profiling Kit (MiLaboratory) was used to make UMI-labeled 5' RACE TRB cDNA libraries. Based on TCRdb reprocessing of the reads, there is one entry per CDR3 protein sequence, and DNA is missing. The sample table on file contains around 84,000 distinct CDR3 sequences. Less than 0.85% of the sample comes from the top ten. Sequencing was done on a sample of naive CXCR3+ CD8+ T cells from blood. This sample's cell subset or site label indicates: CD45RO-CCR7+CD27+CD95- naive CD8+ T cells expressing CXCR3 (TNR3+). The receptors shown here come from a human donor in good health. Some clones in this sample may be carry-over from other donors' samples.

The chain has TRBV5-6 and TRBJ2-3; TCRdb reports TRBD1, a call that lacks DNA to check it against. This CDR3 spans 16 amino acids. The germline CDR1 and CDR2 sequences are SGHDT and YYEEEE. The CDR3 is CASSVWGQGTYDTQYF. Drawing the rest from reference TRBV5-6 and TRBJ2-3, the complete variable domain is DAGVTQSPTHLIKTRGQQVTLRCSPKSGHDTVSWYQQALGQGPQFIFQYYEEEERQRGNFPDRFSGHQFPNYSSELNVNALLLGDSALYLCASSVWGQGTYDTQYFGPGTRLTVL.

This rearrangement joins TRBV18 to TRBJ1-5; as DNA is missing, the TRBD1 call by TCRdb cannot be tested. The CDR3 contains 15 residues. Germline V CDR1 and CDR2: KGHSH, LQKENI. The CDR3 protein is CASSSRDRGDQPQHF.

The J gene is TRBJ2-7, the V gene TRBV28. This CDR3 has 11 residues. Germline CDR1 MDHEN, CDR2 SYDVKM. This chain's CDR3 is CASSLLWVTYF.

This chain uses TRBV7-3 with TRBJ2-1; TCRdb's D call of TRBD1 is untestable without DNA. Germline V CDR1 and CDR2: SGHTA, FQGTGA. This CDR3 comprises 16 residues. This CDR3 reads CASSLSPRQDYNEQFF.

The gene calls are TRBV28 and TRBJ2-1; the TRBD2 assignment by TCRdb is unverifiable without DNA. There are 14 residues in the CDR3. Germline V gene sequence: CDR1 MDHEN, CDR2 SYDVKM. CDR3 residues: CASSLLAGGNEQFF. Full variable domain (rest looked up from reference TRBV28 and TRBJ2-1): DVKVTQSSRYLVKRTGEKVFLECVQDMDHENMFWYRQDPGLGLRLIYFSYDVKMKEKGDIPEGYSVSREKKERFSLILESASTNQTSMYLCASSLLAGGNEQFFGPGTRLTVL.

The chain carries TRBV28 and TRBJ2-1; the D call from TCRdb, TRBD2, cannot be confirmed without DNA. The germline gives CDR1 MDHEN, CDR2 SYDVKM. CDR3 length: 15 amino acids. The CDR3 protein is CASSLVLAGHNEQFF.

This chain links TRBV21-1 with TRBJ2-3; as DNA is missing, the TRBD1 call by TCRdb cannot be tested. TRBV21-1 is noted as a pseudogene. CDR3 length: 18 residues. CDR3 protein: CASSRGQGILPGTDTQYF.

V usage is TRBV5-1 and J usage is TRBJ2-1; the TCRdb call, TRBD2, lacks DNA for checking. The CDR3 is made up of 15 amino acids. Germline values: CDR1 SGHRS, CDR2 YFSETQ. CDR3 amino acids: CASSWGLADYNEQFF.

The chain carries TRBV28 and TRBJ2-2. This CDR3 is built from 16 residues. Germline V gives CDR1 MDHEN, CDR2 SYDVKM. The CDR3 region is CASSPRVFGNTGELFF.

The gene calls are TRBV14 and TRBJ2-2. CDR1 and CDR2 from the germline V gene are SGHDN and FVKESK. The CDR3 consists of 14 residues. CDR3 in amino acids: CASSQWKNTGELFF.

J is TRBJ2-5 and V is TRBV12-2. TRBV12-2 is recorded as a pseudogene. This CDR3 spans 13 amino acids. This CDR3 is CASRLVRSETQYF.

V usage is TRBV4-3 and J usage is TRBJ2-5. Germline CDR1 LGHNA, CDR2 YSLEER. This CDR3 has 15 amino acids. The chain's CDR3 is CASSQDRELGETQYF.

The V call is TRBV3-1, the J call TRBJ1-5. CDR1 and CDR2 from the germline V gene are LGHDT and YNNKEL (reference sequence). The CDR3 has 12 amino acids. The CDR3: CASSQANQPQHF.

The rearrangement uses TRBV7-9 and TRBJ2-1; TCRdb selects TRBD2, and the lack of DNA leaves this call unchecked. This CDR3 spans 12 amino acids. CDR1 SEHNR and CDR2 FQNEAQ come from the germline V gene (reference sequence). CDR3 region: CASSHTSGEQFF.

The chain is built from TRBV29-1 and TRBJ2-6. Germline V gives CDR1 SQVTM, CDR2 ANQGSEA. The CDR3 covers 13 residues. CDR3 loop: CSVAVAGANVLTF. Looking up the rest from reference TRBV29-1 and TRBJ2-6 gives the full variable domain: SAVISQKPSRDICQRGTSLTIQCQVDSQVTMMFWYRQQPGQSLTLIATANQGSEATYESGFVIDKFPISRPNLTFSTLTVSNMSPEDSSIYLCSVAVAGANVLTFGAGSRLTVL.

The rearrangement links TRBV28 to TRBJ2-7; checking the TCRdb D call of TRBD1 is not possible without DNA. CDR3 length: 16 residues. CDR1 MDHEN and CDR2 SYDVKM come from the germline V gene. CDR3: CASSLALGTVTYEQYF.

The CDR3: CASRPSGGAYNEQFF. The chain carries TRBV27 and TRBJ2-1; the D gene TCRdb calls, TRBD2, cannot be checked with no DNA. The CDR3 loop spans 15 amino acids. The germline V gene has CDR1 MNHEY and CDR2 SMNVEV (reference sequence).

This chain connects TRBV7-7 to TRBJ1-2; TCRdb names TRBD1, which stays unverified in the absence of DNA. This CDR3 contains 15 residues. CDR1 is SSHAT and CDR2 is FNYEAQ in the germline V gene (reference sequence). This chain's CDR3 is CASSLVGGPDYGYTF.

The chain uses TRBV12-3 or TRBV12-4 and TRBJ2-2. This CDR3 has 13 residues. The CDR3 loop reads CASSGMNTGELFF.

This sequence joins TRBV7-9 and TRBJ1-2. This CDR3 has 12 amino acids. Germline lookup yields CDR1 SEHNR and CDR2 FQNEAQ (reference sequence). CDR3 amino acids: CASSFGANGYTF.

V is TRBV6-2 or TRBV6-3 and J is TRBJ2-3; TCRdb proposes TRBD1, but this gene call is untestable without DNA. This CDR3 contains 15 residues. In germline, CDR1 is MNHEY, CDR2 SVGEGT. Here the CDR3 reads CASSYSRGEADTQYF.